The following is a T cell receptor beta chain sequence with its context. Its antigen is currently unknown. The data derive from a study of blood T cells in healthy people across ages. From germline, CDR1 is SGDLS and CDR2 YYNGEE. The CDR3 is 15 amino acids. V lost 3 bases and J 5 bases, leaving 18 bases between the germline ends. Together with a sample-barcoded 5' primer, a J-beta primer mix was included in a second PCR lasting about 7 to 11 cycles. TCRdb processed the 5' RACE reads anew with MiXCR; each CDR3 protein has one entry. The repertoire has roughly 720,000 distinct CDR3 sequences, less than 70% of them found once; the top ten carry roughly 37%. Study outcomes and limitations: Per million T cells, TCR beta diversity dropped about linearly as age rose.

This clonotype originated in a man older than 75 in good health. V gene TRBV9 combines with J gene TRBJ2-7; no clear D gene. The sequenced material came from blood. CDR3 loop: CASSGGKGYWDEQYF. DNA for the CDR3: TGTGCCAGCAGCGGTGGTAAAGGGTACTGGGACGAGCAGTACTTC.